These 9 T cell receptor beta chains were all obtained from the same sample, sequenced in a study of blood T cell repertoires in COVID-19. Only in-frame clones appear in the TCRdb table, and some are missing; sequencing was by immunoSEQ multiplex PCR. The table shows about 160,000 clones, with roughly 90% occurring only once. The specimen sequenced was peripheral blood. The receptors shown here come from a man between 60 and 75 years old with active or convalescent COVID-19.

To note about this clone: Germline is not matched at one junction end, which may reflect a read error. V usage is TRBV5-1 and J usage is TRBJ1-1; weak D call: TRBD1 (5 bases). Germline CDR1 is SGHRS and CDR2 is YFSETQ. CDR3 length: 11 residues. The CDR3 region has the DNA TGCGCCAGCAGCTTCGGTTTCTTCAGGGTCTTT. Its translation: CASSFGFFRVF.

Concerning this clone itself: Distinct nucleotide sequences in the sample also encode this CDR3. This chain joins TRBV18 and TRBJ2-5; 8 bases line up with TRBD1. The CDR3 covers 13 residues. Trimming took 6 bases from V and 5 from J; bases not matched to a gene: 5. Germline V gives CDR1 KGHSH, CDR2 LQKENI. CDR3: CASSPGGAETQYF. CDR3 coding DNA: TGTGCCAGCTCGCCAGGGGGCGCTGAGACCCAGTACTTC.

This clone was seen once. The chain combines TRBV7-8 with TRBJ1-2, with TRBD1 as a possible D gene (5 bases). With 5 bases removed from V and 4 bases from J, the gap between germline ends came to 11 bases. The CDR3 extends over 13 amino acids. CDR1 SGHVS and CDR2 FQNEAQ come from the germline V gene. The CDR3 sequence: CASSHSRGYGYTF. CDR3 coding DNA: TGTGCCAGCAGCCACTCAAGGGGCTATGGCTACACCTTC. Combining the CDR3 with reference TRBV7-8 and TRBJ1-2 gives the whole variable domain GAGVSQSPRYKVAKRGQDVALRCDPISGHVSLFWYQQALGQGPEFLTYFQNEAQLDKSGLPSDRFFAERPEGSVSTLKIQRTQQEDSAVYLCASSHSRGYGYTFGSGTRLTVV.

This chain links TRBV10-1 with TRBJ2-1; D possibly corresponds to TRBD2 (7 bases). Trimming cost V 10 bases and J 2 bases, with 12 bases left between them. The CDR3 has 13 residues. Germline CDR1 reads WNHNN; CDR2 reads SYGVQD (reference sequence). CDR3 sequence reads: CATLGGPYNEQFF. CDR3 bases: TGCGCCACCCTGGGGGGGCCCTACAATGAGCAGTTCTTC.

The chain uses TRBV28 and TRBJ1-1; no definite D call. Germline lookup yields CDR1 MDHEN and CDR2 SYDVKM. V shed 5 bases and J shed 4 bases, with 8 bases lying between them. The CDR3 length is 12 residues. For the CDR3, the DNA is TGTGCCAGCAGTCCCCCGGGCACTGAAGCTTTCTTT. This gives the protein CASSPPGTEAFF.

V is TRBV4-1 and J is TRBJ1-1; D is ambiguous. There are 12 residues in the CDR3. Per the germline V gene, CDR1 is MGHRA and CDR2 is YSYEKL. Trimming pared 2 bases from V and 7 bases from J, leaving 8 bases between. The CDR3: CASSQPRYEAFF. The CDR3 DNA is TGCGCCAGCAGCCAACCTCGGTATGAAGCTTTCTTT.

The chain couples TRBV12-3 or TRBV12-4 to TRBJ2-7; 8 bases match TRBD1. This CDR3 contains 13 residues. Trimming took 6 bases from V and 2 from J; bases not matched to a gene: 3. The DNA for the CDR3 is TGTGCCAGCAGCGGGGACAGGCCCTACGAGCAGTACTTC. It encodes CASSGDRPYEQYF.

This rearrangement joins TRBV7-2 to TRBJ2-7; no definite D call. V dropped 5 bases and J dropped 6 bases, with 14 bases sitting between them. This CDR3 is 13 amino acids long. Germline-derived CDR1 and CDR2 are SGHTA and FQGNSA. CDR3 loop: CASSTQDLVEQYF. DNA for the CDR3: TGTGCCAGCAGCACCCAAGACTTAGTCGAGCAGTACTTC.

This chain joins TRBV7-2 and TRBJ1-1, with a possible D match to TRBD1 (5 bases). Germline loops: CDR1 SGHTA, CDR2 FQGNSA. Trimming shortened V by 5 bases and J by 0 bases, and 22 bases separated the two germline ends. The CDR3 is made up of 18 amino acids. CDR3 DNA: TGTGCCAGCAGCATTAATGGCCTCCAGGGTGGGATGAACACTGAAGCTTTCTTT. Residues: CASSINGLQGGMNTEAFF.